This T cell receptor (beta chain) was observed in a study of blood T cell repertoires in COVID-19. Overall study context: COVID-19 samples from acute and convalescent phases originated in the United States, Italy and Spain. The cDNA or gDNA used as material had been derived from T cells, B-cell-depleted T cells, or PBMCs.

Per the original data handling: Estimation of nucleated cell counts relied on the amplification of reference gene primers. The repertoire was sequenced with immunoSEQ multiplex PCR; TCRdb's copy has only in-frame clones and lacks some. V and J calls and clone size follow that table, whereas D and trimming were derived from the DNA. Of about 58,000 clones in the sample, approximately 86% were seen once. Trimming removed 0 bases at V and 5 bases at J, with 13 bases between. The CDR3 covers 16 residues. CDR1 and CDR2 from the germline V gene are WNHNN and SYGVQD (reference sequence). Sequencing used peripheral blood. This clonotype was obtained from a woman between 70 and 85 years old with active COVID-19. This chain connects TRBV10-1 to TRBJ1-4; no clear D. Here the CDR3 DNA reads TGCGCCAGCAGTGAGTCGGTCACCGGAGGGAATGAAAAACTGTTTTTT. Amino acids: CASSESVTGGNEKLFF.